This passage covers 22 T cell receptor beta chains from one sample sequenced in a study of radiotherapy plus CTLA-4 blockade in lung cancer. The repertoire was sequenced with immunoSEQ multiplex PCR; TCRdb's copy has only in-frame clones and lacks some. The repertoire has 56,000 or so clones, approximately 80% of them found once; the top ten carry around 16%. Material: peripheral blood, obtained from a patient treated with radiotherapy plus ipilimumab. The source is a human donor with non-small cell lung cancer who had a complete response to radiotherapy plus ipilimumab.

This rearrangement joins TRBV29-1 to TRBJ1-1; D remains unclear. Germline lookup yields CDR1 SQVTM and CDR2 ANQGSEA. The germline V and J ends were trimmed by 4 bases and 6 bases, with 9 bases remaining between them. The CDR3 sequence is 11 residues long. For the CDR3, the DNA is TGCAGCGTTGGCGGCAATCCTGAAGCTTTCTTT. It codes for CSVGGNPEAFF.

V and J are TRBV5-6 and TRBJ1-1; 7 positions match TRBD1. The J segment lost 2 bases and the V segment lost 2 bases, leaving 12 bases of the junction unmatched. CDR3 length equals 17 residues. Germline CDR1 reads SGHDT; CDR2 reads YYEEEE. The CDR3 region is CASSLLTGDPENTEAFF. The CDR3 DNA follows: TGTGCCAGCAGCTTACTTACAGGGGACCCGGAAAACACTGAAGCTTTCTTT.

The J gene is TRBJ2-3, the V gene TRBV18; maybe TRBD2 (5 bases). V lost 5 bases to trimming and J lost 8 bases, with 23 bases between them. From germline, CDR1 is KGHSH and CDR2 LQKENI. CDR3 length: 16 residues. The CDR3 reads CASSWSVGSEQGTQYF. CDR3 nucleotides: TGTGCCAGCTCATGGTCTGTTGGGAGCGAGCAAGGTACGCAGTATTTT. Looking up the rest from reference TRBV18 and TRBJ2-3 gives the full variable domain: NAGVMQNPRHLVRRRGQEARLRCSPMKGHSHVYWYRQLPEEGLKFMVYLQKENIIDESGMPKERFSAEFPKEGPSILRIQQVVRGDSAAYFCASSWSVGSEQGTQYFGPGTRLTVL.

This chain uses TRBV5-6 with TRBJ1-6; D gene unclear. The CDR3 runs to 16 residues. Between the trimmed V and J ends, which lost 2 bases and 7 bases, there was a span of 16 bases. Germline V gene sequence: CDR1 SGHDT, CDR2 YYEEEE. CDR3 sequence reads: CASSLGLGDYNSPLHF. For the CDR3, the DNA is TGTGCCAGCAGCTTAGGTCTGGGTGACTACAATTCACCCCTCCACTTT.

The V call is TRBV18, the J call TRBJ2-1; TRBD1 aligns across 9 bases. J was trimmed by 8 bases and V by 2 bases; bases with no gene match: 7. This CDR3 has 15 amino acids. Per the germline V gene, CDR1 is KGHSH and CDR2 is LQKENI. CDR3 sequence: CASSPTGTGFDEQFF. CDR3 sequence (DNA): TGTGCCAGCTCACCAACCGGGACAGGGTTCGATGAGCAGTTCTTC.

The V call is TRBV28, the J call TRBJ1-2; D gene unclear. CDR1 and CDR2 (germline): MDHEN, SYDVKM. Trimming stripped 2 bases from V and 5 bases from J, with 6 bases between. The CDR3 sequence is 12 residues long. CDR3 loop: CASSLGRYGYTF. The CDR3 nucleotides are TGTGCCAGCAGTTTAGGCAGGTATGGCTACACCTTC.

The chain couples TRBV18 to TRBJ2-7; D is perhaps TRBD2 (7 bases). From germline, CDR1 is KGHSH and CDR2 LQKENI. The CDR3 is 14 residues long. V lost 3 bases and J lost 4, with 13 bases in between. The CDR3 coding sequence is TGTGCCAGCTCACCCAATGGGGGGGCTTACGAGCAGTACGTC. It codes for CASSPNGGAYEQYV.

The CDR3 nucleotides are TGTGCCAGTAGTCCCGAGACAACGACAGATACGCAGTATTTT. Encoded protein: CASSPETTTDTQYF. The chain recombines TRBV19 with TRBJ2-3; D ambiguous. This CDR3 is built from 14 residues. Germline loops: CDR1 LNHDA, CDR2 SQIVND (reference sequence). Trimming left V 5 bases short and J 3 bases short, with 12 bases between. Together with reference TRBV19 and TRBJ2-3, the CDR3 gives the full variable domain: DGGITQSPKYLFRKEGQNVTLSCEQNLNHDAMYWYRQDPGQGLRLIYYSQIVNDFQKGDIAEGYSVSREKKESFPLTVTSAQKNPTAFYLCASSPETTTDTQYFGPGTRLTVL.

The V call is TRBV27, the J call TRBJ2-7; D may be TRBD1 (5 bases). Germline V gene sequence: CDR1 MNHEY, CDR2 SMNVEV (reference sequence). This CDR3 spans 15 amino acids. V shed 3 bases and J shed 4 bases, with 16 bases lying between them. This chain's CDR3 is CASSLGPTGGYEQYF. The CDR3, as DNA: TGTGCCAGCAGTTTGGGGCCTACGGGCGGATACGAGCAGTACTTC.

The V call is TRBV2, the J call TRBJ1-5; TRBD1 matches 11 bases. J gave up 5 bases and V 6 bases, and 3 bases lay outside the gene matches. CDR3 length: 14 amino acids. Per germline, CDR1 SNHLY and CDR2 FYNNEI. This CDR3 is CASSGTGGDQPQHF. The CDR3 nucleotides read TGTGCCAGCAGCGGGACAGGGGGAGATCAGCCCCAGCATTTT.

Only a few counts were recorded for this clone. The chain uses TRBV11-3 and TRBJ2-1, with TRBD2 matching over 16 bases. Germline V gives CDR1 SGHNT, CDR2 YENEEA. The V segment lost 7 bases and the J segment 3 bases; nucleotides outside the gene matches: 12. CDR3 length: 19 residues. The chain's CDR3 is CASTTELGLAGGVYNEQFF. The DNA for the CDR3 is TGTGCCAGCACCACAGAACTGGGACTAGCGGGAGGGGTCTACAATGAGCAGTTCTTC.

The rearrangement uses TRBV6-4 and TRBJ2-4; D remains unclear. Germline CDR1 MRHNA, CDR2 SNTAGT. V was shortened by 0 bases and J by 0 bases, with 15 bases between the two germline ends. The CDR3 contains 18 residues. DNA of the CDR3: TGTGCCAGCAGTGACTCGAGAATCGCCCGACTAGCCAAAAACATTCAGTACTTC. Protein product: CASSDSRIARLAKNIQYF.

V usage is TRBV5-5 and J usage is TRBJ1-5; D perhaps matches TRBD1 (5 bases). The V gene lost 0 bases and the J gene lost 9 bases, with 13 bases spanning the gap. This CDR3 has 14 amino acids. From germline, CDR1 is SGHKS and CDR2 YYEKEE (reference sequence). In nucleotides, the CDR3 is TGTGCCAGCAGCTTGGCAGGGACTGCTGGGCCCCAGCATTTT. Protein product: CASSLAGTAGPQHF.

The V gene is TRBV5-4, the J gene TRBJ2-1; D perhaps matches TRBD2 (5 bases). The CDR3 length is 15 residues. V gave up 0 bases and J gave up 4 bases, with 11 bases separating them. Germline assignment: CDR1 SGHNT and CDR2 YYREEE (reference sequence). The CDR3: CASSLGTQAYNEQFF. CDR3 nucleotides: TGTGCCAGCAGCTTGGGGACTCAGGCGTACAATGAGCAGTTCTTC. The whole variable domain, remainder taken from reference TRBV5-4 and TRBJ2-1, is ETGVTQSPTHLIKTRGQQVTLRCSSQSGHNTVSWYQQALGQGPQFIFQYYREEENGRGNFPPRFSGLQFPNYSSELNVNALELDDSALYLCASSLGTQAYNEQFFGPGTRLTVL.

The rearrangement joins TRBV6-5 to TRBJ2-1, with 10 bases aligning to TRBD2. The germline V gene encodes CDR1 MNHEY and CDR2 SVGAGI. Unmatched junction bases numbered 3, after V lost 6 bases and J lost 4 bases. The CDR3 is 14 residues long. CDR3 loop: CASRPGLAYNEQFF. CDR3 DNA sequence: TGTGCCAGCAGACCGGGACTAGCGTACAATGAGCAGTTCTTC.

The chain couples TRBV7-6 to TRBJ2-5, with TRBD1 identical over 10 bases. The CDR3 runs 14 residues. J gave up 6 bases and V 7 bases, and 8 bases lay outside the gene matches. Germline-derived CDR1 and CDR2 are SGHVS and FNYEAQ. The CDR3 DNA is TGTGCCAGCAACTCGGGACAGGGGTGGCAGACCCAGTACTTC. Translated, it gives CASNSGQGWQTQYF.

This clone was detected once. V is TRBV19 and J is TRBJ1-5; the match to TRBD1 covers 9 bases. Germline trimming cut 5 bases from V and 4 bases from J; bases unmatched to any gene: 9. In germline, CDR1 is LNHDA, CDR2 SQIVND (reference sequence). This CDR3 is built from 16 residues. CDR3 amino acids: CASSPRRQGGNQPQHF. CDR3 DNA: TGTGCCAGTAGTCCAAGGAGACAGGGGGGGAATCAGCCCCAGCATTTT.

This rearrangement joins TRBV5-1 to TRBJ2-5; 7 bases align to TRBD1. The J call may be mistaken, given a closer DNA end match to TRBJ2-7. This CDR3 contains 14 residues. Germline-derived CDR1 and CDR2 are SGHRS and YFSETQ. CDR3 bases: TGCGCCAGCCAGGTCGGGGCAGGGGGCTACGAGCAGTACTTC. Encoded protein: CASQVGAGGYEQYF.

This CDR3 reads CASSPWDSQAGQYF. The CDR3 DNA sequence: TGTGCCAGCTCACCATGGGACAGTCAGGCGGGGCAGTACTTC. The chain uses TRBV18 and TRBJ2-7, with 7 bases aligning to TRBD1. The V segment lost 2 bases and the J segment 9 bases; nucleotides outside the gene matches: 10. CDR3 length: 14 residues. The germline CDR1 and CDR2 sequences are KGHSH and LQKENI.

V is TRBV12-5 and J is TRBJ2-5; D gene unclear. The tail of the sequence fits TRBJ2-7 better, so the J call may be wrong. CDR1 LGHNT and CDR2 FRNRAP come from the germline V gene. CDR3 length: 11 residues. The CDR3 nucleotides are TGTGCTAGTGGAACATACTACGAGCAGTACTTC. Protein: CASGTYYEQYF.

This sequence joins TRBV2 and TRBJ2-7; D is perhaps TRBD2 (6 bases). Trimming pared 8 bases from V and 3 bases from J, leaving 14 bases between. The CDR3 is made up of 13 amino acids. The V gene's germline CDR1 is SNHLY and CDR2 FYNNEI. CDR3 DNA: TGTGCCAGCTGCAAGGGACTTGACTACGAGCAGTACTTC. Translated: CASCKGLDYEQYF.

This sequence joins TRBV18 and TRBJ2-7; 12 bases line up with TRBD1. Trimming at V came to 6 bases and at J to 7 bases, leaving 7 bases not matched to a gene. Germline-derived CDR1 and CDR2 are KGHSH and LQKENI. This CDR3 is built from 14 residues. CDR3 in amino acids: CASSPGTGGWEQYV. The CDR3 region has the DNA TGTGCCAGCTCCCCCGGGACAGGGGGCTGGGAGCAGTACGTC.